These 4 T cell receptor beta chains were all obtained from the same sample, sequenced in a study of blood T cell repertoires in COVID-19. Method: immunoSEQ multiplex PCR; TCRdb's copy keeps in-frame clones and lacks some. The sample yields approximately 61,000 clones, around 85% seen once. Sequencing was done on a sample of peripheral blood. Receptors were obtained from a human donor in a cohort sampled during active COVID-19.

This rearrangement joins TRBV6-5 to TRBJ2-1; 8 bases are a match to TRBD2. The ends lost 8 bases at V and 0 bases at J; junction bases unmatched: 3. The CDR3 loop spans 14 amino acids. The V gene's germline CDR1 is MNHEY and CDR2 SVGAGI. The CDR3 coding sequence is TGTGCCAGCTCACTAGCGGCCTCCTACAATGAGCAGTTCTTC. Encoded protein: CASSLAASYNEQFF.

The CDR3 DNA follows: TGTGCCAGCAGCTTGGGGGGCAGAACGCAGGAAAAACTGTTTTTT. Translated, it gives CASSLGGRTQEKLFF. V is TRBV5-4 and J is TRBJ1-4; tentatively, D is TRBD1 (5 bases). Trimming removed 0 bases from V and 8 bases from J, with 14 bases in between. The germline gives CDR1 SGHNT, CDR2 YYREEE (reference sequence). The CDR3 contains 15 residues.

Note on this clone: This sample includes further DNA sequences coding for the same CDR3. The chain carries TRBV7-3 and TRBJ2-3, with D possibly being TRBD1 (5 bases). V was trimmed by 2 bases and J by 2 bases, leaving 5 bases between them. CDR1 is SGHTA, CDR2 FQGTGA, per germline. The CDR3 totals 13 residues. The CDR3 DNA follows: TGTGCCAGCAGCTTAGGGGCCACAGATACGCAGTATTTT. Residues: CASSLGATDTQYF.

V gene TRBV7-2 combines with J gene TRBJ2-3, with TRBD2 identical over 11 bases. Trimming cost V 6 bases and J 5 bases; bases outside gene matches: 10. The CDR3 covers 16 residues. Germline CDR1 is SGHTA and CDR2 is FQGNSA. CDR3 DNA sequence: TGTGCCAGCAGATATCTAGCGGGAGGTCTGGGAGATACGCAGTATTTT. Its protein product is CASRYLAGGLGDTQYF.